Below are 14 T cell receptor beta chains sequenced from a single sample in a study of Tregs in tolerant kidney transplant recipients. TCRdb's copy holds only in-frame clones and misses some; the assay was immunoSEQ multiplex PCR. The sample yields fewer than 100,000 clones, 93% seen once. Sequences were derived from CD4+ T cells from blood, sampled before the transplant. Receptors were obtained from a human donor who received a combined kidney and bone marrow transplant.

The genes are TRBV6-4 and TRBJ2-2, with D possibly TRBD2 on 5 matching bases. This CDR3 contains 13 residues. Germline CDR1 and CDR2: MRHNA and SNTAGT. V was shortened by 6 bases and J by 6 bases, with 11 bases between the two germline ends. This CDR3 reads CASRDPGAGELFF. The CDR3 DNA sequence: TGTGCCAGCAGGGACCCCGGGGCCGGGGAGCTGTTTTTT.

The chain recombines TRBV15 with TRBJ2-5, with D tentatively TRBD1 (5 bases). Germline CDR1 and CDR2: LNHNV and YYDKDF (reference sequence). The CDR3 length is 14 residues. The V end was cut by 3 bases, the J end by 5 bases, with 13 bases between. For the CDR3, the DNA is TGTGCCACCAGCAGTAGCAGGGTTCGGGAGACCCAGTACTTC. This sequence encodes CATSSSRVRETQYF.

The V call is TRBV4-1, the J call TRBJ2-5; TRBD2 matches 10 bases. This CDR3 comprises 17 residues. J lost 1 base, V lost 3 bases, and 8 bases had no gene match. Germline-derived CDR1 and CDR2 are MGHRA and YSYEKL. CDR3 in amino acids: CASSHVLAGTVQETQYF. The CDR3 bases are TGCGCCAGCAGCCACGTACTAGCGGGGACCGTCCAAGAGACCCAGTACTTC.

The V call is TRBV18, the J call TRBJ1-1, with 12 positions matching TRBD1. CDR3 length equals 15 residues. Germline V gene data show CDR1 as KGHSH and CDR2 as LQKENI. Trimming at V came to 3 bases and at J to 8 bases, leaving 7 bases not matched to a gene. The CDR3 loop is CASSPGDRGLLEAFF. For the CDR3, the DNA is TGTGCCAGCTCACCGGGGGACAGGGGGCTTCTGGAAGCTTTCTTT.

The chain couples TRBV16 to TRBJ1-6; D perhaps matches TRBD1 (6 bases). The V end was cut by 0 bases, the J end by 11 bases, with 14 bases between. The CDR3 sequence is 15 residues long. The germline CDR1 and CDR2 sequences are KGHSY and FQNENV. The CDR3 loop is CASSQSHRENTPLHF. The CDR3 DNA is TGTGCCAGCAGCCAATCACACAGGGAGAATACACCCCTCCACTTT.

This clone has only one observation. This chain links TRBV18 with TRBJ1-2; no reliable D call. The CDR3 has 14 amino acids. V was shortened by 5 bases and J by 4 bases, with 14 bases between the two germline ends. Germline V gene data show CDR1 as KGHSH and CDR2 as LQKENI. In nucleotides, the CDR3 is TGTGCCAGCTCAAACACGCTCCGCCGCTATGGCTACACCTTC. This codes for CASSNTLRRYGYTF.

This sequence joins TRBV9 and TRBJ1-3; D is unclear. V lost 4 bases and J lost 0, with 14 bases in between. This CDR3 has 16 residues. CDR1 is SGDLS and CDR2 is YYNGEE in the germline V gene. The CDR3, as DNA: TGTGCCAGCAGCCCCCGGACTGTAGACTCTGGAAACACCATATATTTT. As protein: CASSPRTVDSGNTIYF.

The J gene is TRBJ1-3, the V gene TRBV6-6, with D hard to call. Germline V gene data show CDR1 as MNHNY and CDR2 as SVGAGI (reference sequence). Deletions cut 0 bases from V and 4 bases from J, with 7 bases between. This CDR3 contains 14 residues. The CDR3 protein is CASSYSTPGNTIYF. The CDR3 coding sequence is TGTGCCAGCAGTTACTCTACACCGGGAAACACCATATATTTT.

This chain joins TRBV7-9 and TRBJ2-1; TRBD1 might be the D (6 bases). Per the germline V gene, CDR1 is SEHNR and CDR2 is FQNEAQ (reference sequence). The CDR3 has 12 amino acids. The V and J ends lost 7 bases and 13 bases respectively, with 17 bases between them. The CDR3 sequence: CASTITGGGQFF. The DNA of the CDR3 is TGTGCCAGCACCATCACTGGGGGCGGACAGTTCTTC.

The count of this clone is one. The genes are TRBV19 and TRBJ1-1, with D hard to call. Germline V lookup: CDR1 LNHDA, CDR2 SQIVND (reference sequence). This CDR3 is 16 amino acids long. Trimming stripped 3 bases from V and 6 bases from J, with 20 bases between. The CDR3 DNA reads TGTGCCAGTAGTATGAGAGGGTTCGCCAAGTACGCTGAAGCTTTCTTT. Amino acids: CASSMRGFAKYAEAFF.

The chain is built from TRBV27 and TRBJ2-7; 10 bases are a match to TRBD1. Germline assignment: CDR1 MNHEY and CDR2 SMNVEV (reference sequence). The CDR3 totals 14 residues. The junction had 4 bases not matched to a gene; V was cut back by 7 bases and J by 1 base. The CDR3 DNA sequence: TGTGCCAGCATGGGGACAGGGGAGTCCTACGAGCAGTACTTC. This sequence encodes CASMGTGESYEQYF.

V gene TRBV5-4 combines with J gene TRBJ2-5, with TRBD1 matching over 9 bases. Trimming took 4 bases from V and 0 from J; bases not matched to a gene: 4. This CDR3 comprises 15 residues. Germline V gives CDR1 SGHNT, CDR2 YYREEE (reference sequence). CDR3 sequence reads: CASSTGQGNQETQYF. The CDR3 DNA reads as TGTGCCAGCAGCACGGGACAGGGAAACCAAGAGACCCAGTACTTC. The full variable domain, completed using reference TRBV5-4 and TRBJ2-5, is ETGVTQSPTHLIKTRGQQVTLRCSSQSGHNTVSWYQQALGQGPQFIFQYYREEENGRGNFPPRFSGLQFPNYSSELNVNALELDDSALYLCASSTGQGNQETQYFGPGTRLLVL.

The V gene is TRBV6-6, the J gene TRBJ2-7; the match to TRBD2 covers 12 bases. Trimming took 6 bases from V and 1 from J; bases not matched to a gene: 4. Germline assignment: CDR1 MNHNY and CDR2 SVGAGI (reference sequence). The CDR3 totals 15 residues. The CDR3 DNA is TGTGCCAGCAGGCCGGGACTAGCGGGTTCCTACGAGCAGTACTTC. Residues: CASRPGLAGSYEQYF.

The V and J genes are TRBV2 and TRBJ2-7; D perhaps matches TRBD1 (6 bases). The CDR3 is 13 amino acids. Trimming pared 7 bases from V and 2 bases from J, leaving 12 bases between. CDR1 and CDR2 (germline): SNHLY, FYNNEI. The DNA for the CDR3 is TGTGCCAGCATTAGGCAGGGGCCCTACGAGCAGTACTTC. This translates into CASIRQGPYEQYF.